Reported below is one T cell receptor (beta chain). Which antigen it targets is not known. No much larger clonotype is one base removed from it; base qualities were not supplied. These data originate in a study of blood T cell repertoires in COVID-19 (TCRdb year 2020). About the study as a whole: Collaborator samples came from the United States, Italy and Spain and covered acute and convalescent phases of COVID-19. The samples were drawn from two sources: the first 160 participants of the ongoing ImmuneRACE study, and approximately 1,300 subjects contributed by 6 global collaborators. A freely available public database, intended as a resource for researchers studying the immune response to SARS-CoV-2, is where the repertoires were released. Deeply sampled blood TCRbeta repertoires from subjects exposed to, actively infected with, or recovered from COVID-19 were included in the dataset. The material from the prospective study consisted of cDNA or gDNA derived from T cells, B-cell-depleted T cells, or PBMCs. Where HLA class I and class II types were available, the types were taken from metadata supplied by the sample provider, not from assay-based typing. The sample metadata nearly always contained a de-identified subject ID, COVID-19 status, age in years and sex.

V is pruned by 1 base and J by 5 bases, leaving 4 bases of the junction without a gene match. According to the germline V gene, CDR1 reads KGHSH and CDR2 reads LQKENI. There are 15 amino acids in the CDR3, from cysteine to phenylalanine inclusive. Of the read, only the CDR3 DNA is kept; its 45 bases are in frame from base 1. In the prospective study, participants were roughly 18 to 100 years old, resided in about two dozen geographic areas of the United States, and were enrolled through a virtual design. In the prospective study, cohorts were assigned on the basis of participant-reported clinical history obtained from a screening survey and a study questionnaire. Mobile phlebotomists in the prospective study collected whole blood, serum and a nasopharyngeal or oropharyngeal swab from every participant. Additional blood draws and questionnaires over an approximately 2-month period could optionally be provided by prospective study participants. Prospective study blood samples were shipped either frozen or at room temperature before DNA extraction.

The immunoSEQ Assay, a bias-controlled multiplex PCR, was used to amplify TCRbeta CDR3 regions from genomic DNA. The original methods were these. Nucleated cell counts per sample were estimated from amplification of reference gene primers within the assay. Sequence reads were collapsed and filtered to measure the absolute abundance of every unique TCRbeta CDR3 rearrangement. Productive Simpson clonality was computed per sample as the square root of Simpson's diversity index over productive rearrangements. Here the immuneACCESS table is served through TCRdb, limited to in-frame sequences with V and J called. Missing clones are a known gap in these copies; in checked studies unresolved V genes cover under half, and the rest lacks a known reason. V, J and clone size were drawn from that table, and D and trimming were deduced from the DNA. In all, the sample holds some 250,000 clones, and roughly 89% of those were seen once. The ten largest clones add up to almost 4% of the sample.

Study-level results and caveats: The quantity of clinical and demographic metadata differed by source and by participant and was supplied without curation.

The receptor chain draws on TRBV18 and TRBJ2-2; 7 junctional bases match TRBD1. Source material: PBMCs or T cells enriched from blood (not recorded which). The receptor comes from a woman aged 25 to 45 with acute COVID-19. The nucleotides are TGTGCCAGCTCACCACTTTCAGGGGGTACCGGGGAGCTGTTTTTT. Its product reads: CASSPLSGGTGELFF.